Presented here are 30 T cell receptor beta chains from one specimen sequenced in a study of neurological immune-mediated disorders. TCRdb itself ran the 5' RACE reads through MiXCR, one entry per CDR3 protein. This table has tens of thousands of distinct CDR3 sequences, less than 5.5% appearing once. Sequencing used PBMCs. The origin of the receptors is a man under 40 with multiple sclerosis.

This clonotype has ten or more counts. The V and J genes are TRBV12-3 or TRBV12-4 and TRBJ2-1; D may be TRBD1 (6 bases). V lost 1 base to trimming and J lost 4 bases, with 11 bases between them. The CDR3 extends over 15 amino acids. CDR3 DNA sequence: TGTGCCAGCAGTTTAGGGGGGCGCGGGTACAATGAGCAGTTCTTC. Protein sequence: CASSLGGRGYNEQFF.

This clonotype was seen a handful of times. This chain links TRBV5-1 with TRBJ2-4; the D gene is possibly TRBD2 (6 bases). The V gene lost 4 bases and the J gene lost 4 bases, with 9 bases spanning the gap. CDR3 length equals 13 residues. The germline V gene has CDR1 SGHRS and CDR2 YFSETQ. The DNA for the CDR3 is TGCGCCAGCAGCAACCGGGAGAAAAACATTCAGTACTTC. Protein sequence: CASSNREKNIQYF.

The J gene is TRBJ1-2, the V gene TRBV12-3 or TRBV12-4, with D maybe TRBD1 (5 bases). With 6 bases removed from V and 7 bases from J, the gap between germline ends came to 15 bases. This CDR3 is built from 13 residues. The CDR3, as DNA: TGTGCCAGCAGACTCAATCGTGGGGGTGGCTACACCTTC. Translating it yields CASRLNRGGGYTF.

The chain carries TRBV24-1 and TRBJ1-2, with D unresolved. Trimming stripped 5 bases from V and 2 bases from J, with 11 bases between. In germline, CDR1 is KGHDR, CDR2 SFDVKD. This CDR3 is 14 amino acids long. CDR3: CATSVGKGNYGYTF. DNA of the CDR3: TGTGCCACCAGTGTGGGAAAGGGAAACTATGGCTACACCTTC.

This clonotype was recorded many times. The chain combines TRBV24-1 with TRBJ2-4, with TRBD2 identical over 8 bases. CDR3 length: 18 amino acids. The germline V gene encodes CDR1 KGHDR and CDR2 SFDVKD. V gave up 3 bases and J gave up 1 base; unmatched junction bases: 10. The CDR3 spells CATSDARSGGLAKNIQYF. The DNA of the CDR3 is TGTGCCACCAGTGATGCCCGAAGCGGGGGCCTCGCCAAAAACATTCAGTACTTC.

This clonotype was detected ten times or more. This chain joins TRBV9 and TRBJ2-1; 7 bases are shared with TRBD2. There are 12 residues in the CDR3. Trimming cost V 4 bases and J 6 bases; bases outside gene matches: 1. The germline gives CDR1 SGDLS, CDR2 YYNGEE. CDR3 nucleotide sequence: TGTGCCAGCAGCTCGGGGGGCAATGAGCAGTTCTTC. Translated, it gives CASSSGGNEQFF. Drawing the rest from reference TRBV9 and TRBJ2-1, the complete variable domain is DSGVTQTPKHLITATGQRVTLRCSPRSGDLSVYWYQQSLDQGLQFLIQYYNGEERAKGNILERFSAQQFPDLHSELNLSSLELGDSALYFCASSSGGNEQFFGPGTRLTVL.

This clonotype was seen at least ten times. The V call is TRBV4-2, the J call TRBJ2-2; weak D call: TRBD2 (5 bases). V lost 4 bases, J lost 0 bases, and 15 bases lay in between. Looked up from germline, CDR1 is LGHNA and CDR2 is YNFKEQ. This CDR3 spans 17 amino acids. In nucleotides, the CDR3 is TGTGCCAGCAGCCCCAGCAGCGGCAGATCGAACACCGGGGAGCTGTTTTTT. Protein sequence: CASSPSSGRSNTGELFF.

In this sample, this clonotype turned up many times. J is TRBJ1-1 and V is TRBV7-9; D remains unclear. Germline CDR1 reads SEHNR; CDR2 reads FQNEAQ (reference sequence). CDR3 length: 13 residues. V lost 7 bases and J 1 base, leaving 10 bases between the germline ends. This chain's CDR3 is CASTMTGNTEAFF. In DNA, the CDR3 is TGTGCCAGCACCATGACGGGGAACACTGAAGCTTTCTTT.

This clonotype was recorded many times. This chain links TRBV20-1 with TRBJ1-6; TRBD1 might be the D (5 bases). The CDR3 has 15 residues. V was clipped by 3 bases and J by 6 bases, with 15 bases between them. Germline V gene data show CDR1 as DFQATT and CDR2 as SNEGSKA (reference sequence). CDR3 nucleotides: TGCAGTGCTAGGCCCGAGGGTAGGGGTAATTCACCCCTCCACTTT. Amino acids: CSARPEGRGNSPLHF.

This clonotype was observed a handful of times. The chain's CDR3 is CASSLVPQAVNTEAFF. The CDR3, as DNA: TGTGCCAGCAGCTTAGTCCCGCAGGCGGTCAACACTGAAGCTTTCTTT. The V gene is TRBV7-8, the J gene TRBJ1-1; D gene unclear. Germline values: CDR1 SGHVS, CDR2 FQNEAQ. Between the trimmed V and J ends, which lost 1 base and 2 bases, there was a span of 14 bases. CDR3 length equals 16 residues. The entire variable domain, with the rest obtained from reference TRBV7-8 and TRBJ1-1, is as follows: GAGVSQSPRYKVAKRGQDVALRCDPISGHVSLFWYQQALGQGPEFLTYFQNEAQLDKSGLPSDRFFAERPEGSVSTLKIQRTQQEDSAVYLCASSLVPQAVNTEAFFGQGTRLTVV.

This clonotype has at least ten counts. J is TRBJ2-7 and V is TRBV20-1; possible D gene TRBD1, 5 bases. Trimming cost V 2 bases and J 1 base, with 15 bases left between them. The CDR3 sequence is 15 residues long. Per germline, CDR1 DFQATT and CDR2 SNEGSKA (reference sequence). DNA of the CDR3: TGCAGTGCTAGACCCGGACACTCTGCTTCCTACGAGCAGTACTTC. Its protein is CSARPGHSASYEQYF.

Note on this clonotype: This may stem from a read error, because a much larger clone lies one nucleotide away. Without the conserved terminal phenylalanine or tryptophan, this CDR3 likely stems from a read error. The rearrangement uses TRBV29-1 and TRBJ1-1; 10 bases agree with TRBD1. After removal of 6 bases from V and 5 bases from J, the junction contained 6 bases not matched to a gene. CDR1 is SQVTM, CDR2 ANQGSEA, per germline. The CDR3 has 13 amino acids. For the CDR3, the DNA is TGCAGCGTGACAGGGGGCCGGAGAACTGAAGCTTTCCTT. This gives the protein CSVTGGRRTEAFL.

This clonotype was picked up many times. CDR3 amino acids: CASSLIFGTDFF. For the CDR3, the DNA is TGTGCCAGCAGCTTAATCTTCGGGACAGACTTCTTC. This rearrangement joins TRBV7-9 to TRBJ2-1; 7 positions match TRBD1. The V and J ends lost 2 bases and 16 bases, in that order; junction bases with no gene match: 8. Germline-derived CDR1 and CDR2 are SEHNR and FQNEAQ (reference sequence). The CDR3 loop spans 12 amino acids.

The CDR3 here is CSANERGALEQYV. CDR3 nucleotide sequence: TGCAGTGCTAACGAGAGGGGGGCTTTAGAGCAGTACGTC. The V gene is TRBV20-1, the J gene TRBJ2-7; D could derive from TRBD1 or TRBD2 (6 bases each). Trimming pared 4 bases from V and 7 bases from J, leaving 17 bases between. CDR3 length: 13 amino acids. The germline V gene encodes CDR1 DFQATT and CDR2 SNEGSKA (reference sequence).

This clonotype has only a few counts. This clone may be a read error of a much larger clone one base away. The V call is TRBV10-3, the J call TRBJ1-6; D uncertain. CDR1 is ENHRY, CDR2 SYGVKD, per germline. The CDR3 length is 15 residues. The CDR3, as DNA: TGTGCCATCAGTGTCGAGGGCTTGGGGAATTCACCCCTCAACTTT. Protein sequence: CAISVEGLGNSPLNF.

This clonotype was seen ten or more times. The chain employs TRBV3-1 and TRBJ1-6; D ambiguous. V lost 4 bases and J lost 16, with 11 bases in between. Germline V gene lookup returns CDR1 LGHDT and CDR2 YNNKEL (reference sequence). The CDR3 has 11 amino acids. Here the CDR3 reads CASSLKSWLHF. As DNA, the CDR3 is TGTGCCAGCAGCCTTAAGTCCTGGCTCCACTTT.

This clonotype was seen many times. The rearrangement links TRBV15 to TRBJ1-2; 7 nucleotides line up with TRBD1. The CDR3 has 14 residues. V lost 1 base, J lost 12 bases, and 11 bases stayed unmatched. CDR1 and CDR2 (germline): LNHNV, YYDKDF (reference sequence). The CDR3: CATSRGPGQERDTF. The CDR3 DNA follows: TGTGCCACCAGCAGAGGTCCAGGACAGGAGAGGGACACCTTC. Together with reference TRBV15 and TRBJ1-2, the CDR3 gives the full variable domain: DAMVIQNPRYQVTQFGKPVTLSCSQTLNHNVMYWYQQKSSQAPKLLFHYYDKDFNNEADTPDNFQSRRPNTSFCFLDIRSPGLGDTAMYLCATSRGPGQERDTFGSGTRLTVV.

The rearrangement links TRBV5-1 to TRBJ1-1, with a possible D match to TRBD1 (5 bases). The CDR3 covers 15 residues. Germline CDR1 SGHRS, CDR2 YFSETQ. The ends were cut back, 0 bases at V and 3 bases at J, with 12 bases in the middle. The CDR3 nucleotides read TGCGCCAGCAGCTTGGGGGGCGCAGATCACACTGAAGCTTTCTTT. As protein: CASSLGGADHTEAFF.

This clonotype was observed a handful of times. At one boundary the junction diverges from the germline segment, which might be a read error. The rearrangement joins TRBV20-1 to TRBJ1-5, with TRBD1 as a possible D gene (6 bases). Germline V gene data show CDR1 as DFQATT and CDR2 as SNEGSKA (reference sequence). The CDR3 sequence is 15 residues long. The CDR3 sequence is CSAEVGGRRDQPQNF. The CDR3 DNA is TGCAGTGCCGAGGTCGGGGGGCGGAGGGATCAGCCCCAGAATTTT.

This clonotype was observed at least ten times. V usage is TRBV5-6 and J usage is TRBJ2-3; D is perhaps TRBD2 (7 bases). V lost 4 bases, J lost 6 bases, and 15 bases lay in between. Germline V gene sequence: CDR1 SGHDT, CDR2 YYEEEE. This CDR3 contains 14 residues. The CDR3 DNA reads TGTGCCAGCAGCCCTATGGGGGGGCCGGATACGCAGTATTTT. This gives the protein CASSPMGGPDTQYF.

This clonotype was counted between two and nine times. The gene calls are TRBV5-5 and TRBJ2-3, with 10 nucleotides matching TRBD2. The V segment lost 4 bases and the J segment 2 bases; nucleotides outside the gene matches: 7. The CDR3 is 16 residues long. Per the germline V gene, CDR1 is SGHKS and CDR2 is YYEKEE (reference sequence). As DNA, the CDR3 is TGTGCCAGCAGCCCCCTGGGACTAGCGATCACAGATACGCAGTATTTT. Translating it yields CASSPLGLAITDTQYF.

This clonotype was observed many times. This sequence joins TRBV11-2 and TRBJ2-5; 10 nucleotides line up with TRBD1. V was pared by 7 bases and J by 4 bases, with 6 bases of the junction left unmatched. Germline V gene data show CDR1 as SGHAT and CDR2 as FQNNGV. This CDR3 region has 14 residues. CDR3 sequence: CASNDRGLGETQYF. The CDR3 DNA follows: TGTGCCAGCAATGACAGGGGGCTAGGAGAGACCCAGTACTTC. The full variable domain, its missing parts supplied by reference TRBV11-2 and TRBJ2-5, is EAGVAQSPRYKIIEKRQSVAFWCNPISGHATLYWYQQILGQGPKLLIQFQNNGVVDDSQLPKDRFSAERLKGVDSTLKIQPAKLEDSAVYLCASNDRGLGETQYFGPGTRLLVL.

Of note for this clonotype: An end of the junction differs from the germline gene, which may be a read error. J is TRBJ1-5 and V is TRBV20-1, with TRBD1 as a possible D gene (5 bases). The CDR3 has 13 residues. Germline CDR1 DFQATT, CDR2 SNEGSKA (reference sequence). CDR3 amino acids: CSVSEGMDQPQNF. The CDR3 DNA is TGCAGTGTTAGCGAGGGGATGGATCAGCCCCAGAATTTT.

Ten or more counts support this clonotype. CDR3 in DNA: TGCGCCAGTACCTCCGACCCAGGCGGTACTGAAGCTTTCTTT. It codes for CASTSDPGGTEAFF. The chain links TRBV5-1 to TRBJ1-1; no clear D. Trimming took 8 bases from V and 5 from J, leaving 19 bases between them. Germline CDR1 and CDR2: SGHRS and YFSETQ. The CDR3 has 14 amino acids.

The J gene is TRBJ2-3, the V gene TRBV5-6; D is unresolved. V was cut by 1 base and J by 4 bases, with 7 bases left in between. The CDR3 spans 13 residues. CDR1 is SGHDT, CDR2 YYEEEE, per germline. Written as DNA, the CDR3 is TGTGCCAGCAGCTTGAGTAATGCAGATACGCAGTATTTT. Translating gives CASSLSNADTQYF.

Ten or more counts support this clonotype. The chain combines TRBV5-1 with TRBJ1-1; D might be TRBD1 (6 bases). The CDR3 is made up of 18 amino acids. The V end was cut by 4 bases, the J end by 0 bases, with 22 bases between. The V gene's germline CDR1 is SGHRS and CDR2 YFSETQ. As DNA, the CDR3 is TGCGCCAGCAGCAGGGACCTATACAGGGACCGAATGAACACTGAAGCTTTCTTT. It is translated as CASSRDLYRDRMNTEAFF.

The chain combines TRBV5-1 with TRBJ1-5; a weak D match, TRBD1 (5 bases). The length of the CDR3 is 13 residues. Trimming removed 5 bases from V and 7 bases from J, with 13 bases in between. The germline CDR1 and CDR2 sequences are SGHRS and YFSETQ. CDR3 amino acids: CASREGSGQPQHF. The CDR3 region has the DNA TGCGCCAGCAGAGAGGGGTCCGGCCAGCCCCAGCATTTT.

In this sample, this clonotype turned up many times. This chain links TRBV4-1 with TRBJ2-1, with TRBD2 as a possible D gene (5 bases). This CDR3 spans 13 amino acids. Germline V gene sequence: CDR1 MGHRA, CDR2 YSYEKL. Trimming cost V 6 bases and J 7 bases, with 13 bases left between them. The CDR3 region has the DNA TGCGCCAGCAGTCGGGGATTCGGGAATGAGCAGTTCTTC. This codes for CASSRGFGNEQFF.

This clonotype has ten or more counts. The chain has TRBV20-1 and TRBJ1-1, with D uncertain. The CDR3 sequence is 14 residues long. Germline values: CDR1 DFQATT, CDR2 SNEGSKA (reference sequence). V lost 2 bases to trimming and J lost 3 bases, with 13 bases between them. The CDR3 here is CSARIPTRYTEAFF. In DNA, the CDR3 is TGCAGTGCTAGAATTCCGACGAGATACACTGAAGCTTTCTTT.

This clonotype was recorded many times. The rearrangement uses TRBV5-1 and TRBJ1-1; TRBD1 matches 10 bases. CDR1 is SGHRS and CDR2 is YFSETQ in the germline V gene. CDR3 length: 12 amino acids. Trimming removed 8 bases from V and 5 bases from J; junction bases left unmatched: 3. The CDR3 nucleotides read TGCGCCAGGGGACAGGGGAGGACTGAAGCTTTCTTT. Amino acids: CARGQGRTEAFF.